A single sample gave rise to the 10 T cell receptor beta chains below, sequenced in a study of blood T cell repertoires in COVID-19 (dated by TCRdb to about 2020). The library was produced with the immunoSEQ multiplex PCR assay. TCRdb holds this immuneACCESS table with in-frame rearrangements only. Some clones are missing; in checked studies, unresolved V genes explain under half, and the rest has no known cause. In all, the sample holds 110,000 or so clones, and roughly 80% of those were seen once. The top ten clones comprise roughly 1.4% of the sample. Source material: peripheral blood. The receptor set was obtained from a man in his fifties with acute or convalescent COVID-19.

V is TRBV7-3 and J is TRBJ2-1, with 12 positions matching TRBD2. After removal of 3 bases from V and 7 bases from J, the junction contained 10 bases not matched to a gene. Germline V gives CDR1 SGHTA, CDR2 FQGTGA. This CDR3 has 17 residues. As DNA, the CDR3 is TGTGCCAGCAGCTTGAGTAGTCTAGCGGGGGGGCGGAATGAGCAGTTCTTC. This translates into CASSLSSLAGGRNEQFF.

The V gene is TRBV2, the J gene TRBJ1-2; 7 nucleotides line up with TRBD1. Trimming cost V 4 bases and J 4 bases; bases outside gene matches: 3. The germline gives CDR1 SNHLY, CDR2 FYNNEI. The length of the CDR3 is 13 residues. The CDR3 here is CASSADRAYGYTF. In DNA form, the CDR3 reads TGTGCCAGCAGTGCCGACAGGGCCTATGGCTACACCTTC. The variable domain in full, with the rest retrieved from reference TRBV2 and TRBJ1-2, is EPEVTQTPSHQVTQMGQEVILRCVPISNHLYFYWYRQILGQKVEFLVSFYNNEISEKSEIFDDQFSVERPDGSNFTLKIRSTKLEDSAMYFCASSADRAYGYTFGSGTRLTVV.

This rearrangement joins TRBV2 to TRBJ2-2, with 7 positions matching TRBD1. Germline V CDR1 and CDR2: SNHLY, FYNNEI. The J segment lost 1 base and the V segment lost 4 bases, leaving 3 bases of the junction unmatched. The CDR3 has 15 residues. The CDR3 coding sequence is TGTGCCAGCAGTGGATGGACAGGGAACACCGGGGAGCTGTTTTTT. Amino acids: CASSGWTGNTGELFF. Together with reference TRBV2 and TRBJ2-2, the CDR3 gives the full variable domain: EPEVTQTPSHQVTQMGQEVILRCVPISNHLYFYWYRQILGQKVEFLVSFYNNEISEKSEIFDDQFSVERPDGSNFTLKIRSTKLEDSAMYFCASSGWTGNTGELFFGEGSRLTVL.

The V gene is TRBV7-9, the J gene TRBJ1-2, with 9 bases fitting TRBD1. Germline trimming cut 5 bases from V and 3 bases from J; bases unmatched to any gene: 4. The CDR3 runs 14 residues. The V gene's germline CDR1 is SEHNR and CDR2 FQNEAQ (reference sequence). The CDR3 spells CASSPGQGDYGYTF. The DNA for the CDR3 is TGTGCCAGCAGCCCGGGACAGGGCGACTATGGCTACACCTTC.

CDR3 sequence reads: CASSQGPARGSQPQHF. CDR3 coding DNA: TGTGCCAGCAGCCAAGGGCCCGCAAGGGGTAGTCAGCCCCAGCATTTT. The V call is TRBV3-1 (or the pseudogene TRBV3-2), the J call TRBJ1-5, with a possible D match to TRBD1 (5 bases). V lost 1 base and J 6 bases, leaving 16 bases between the germline ends. Germline loops: CDR1 LGHDT, CDR2 YNNKEL (reference sequence). The CDR3 extends over 16 amino acids.

This clone was seen more than once but under ten times. V gene TRBV5-6 combines with J gene TRBJ1-3; 11 bases match TRBD1. J gave up 1 base and V 4 bases, and 1 base lay outside the gene matches. Germline V gene lookup returns CDR1 SGHDT and CDR2 YYEEEE. The CDR3 extends over 15 amino acids. In nucleotides, the CDR3 is TGTGCCAGCAGCGGGACAGGGGGTTCTGGAAACACCATATATTTT. Translating gives CASSGTGGSGNTIYF.

A few counts support this clone. This chain connects TRBV5-4 to TRBJ2-3, with TRBD1 as a possible D gene (6 bases). Germline CDR1 and CDR2: SGHNT and YYREEE (reference sequence). V was cut by 4 bases and J by 0 bases, with 24 bases left in between. CDR3 length equals 19 residues. CDR3 nucleotides: TGTGCCAGCAGCCTTCGTAGGGGGACCTACGGCCCTAGCACAGATACGCAGTATTTT. Protein: CASSLRRGTYGPSTDTQYF.

The CDR3 sequence: CASSLANIGGAFPFF. The CDR3 DNA follows: TGTGCCAGCAGCCTAGCCAACATCGGGGGGGCCTTTCCGTTCTTC. This chain connects TRBV3-1 (or the pseudogene TRBV3-2) to TRBJ2-1, with 8 bases aligning to TRBD2. V trimming: 4 bases; J trimming: 15 bases; junction bases outside the gene matches: 17. The CDR3 has 15 residues. Germline CDR1 reads LGHDT; CDR2 reads YNNKEL (reference sequence).

V and J are TRBV24-1 and TRBJ2-5, with 8 positions matching TRBD2. J gave up 5 bases and V 3 bases, and 4 bases lay outside the gene matches. The CDR3 sequence is 14 residues long. CDR1 and CDR2 (germline): KGHDR, SFDVKD. The CDR3 protein is CATSDTAGGETQYF. The CDR3 bases are TGTGCCACCAGTGATACCGCGGGGGGCGAGACCCAGTACTTC.

This chain links TRBV28 with TRBJ1-1; the D gene is possibly TRBD1 (5 bases). The CDR3 loop spans 15 amino acids. Germline lookup yields CDR1 MDHEN and CDR2 SYDVKM. Trimming took 6 bases from V and 0 from J, leaving 14 bases between them. The CDR3, as DNA: TGTGCCAGCAGACACGGGGGGTCCATGAACACTGAAGCTTTCTTT. It translates to CASRHGGSMNTEAFF.